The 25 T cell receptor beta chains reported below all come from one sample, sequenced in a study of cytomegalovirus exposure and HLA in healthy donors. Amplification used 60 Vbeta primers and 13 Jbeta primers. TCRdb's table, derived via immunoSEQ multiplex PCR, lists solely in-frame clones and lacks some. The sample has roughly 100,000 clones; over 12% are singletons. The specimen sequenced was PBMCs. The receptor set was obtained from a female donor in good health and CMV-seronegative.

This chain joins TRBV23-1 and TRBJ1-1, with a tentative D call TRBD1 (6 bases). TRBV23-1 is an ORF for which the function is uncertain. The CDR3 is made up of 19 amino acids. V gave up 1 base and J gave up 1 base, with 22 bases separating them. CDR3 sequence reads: CASSQYGGQTGRGNTEAFF. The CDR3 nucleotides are TGCGCCAGCAGTCAATATGGCGGACAAACAGGGAGGGGGAACACTGAAGCTTTCTTT.

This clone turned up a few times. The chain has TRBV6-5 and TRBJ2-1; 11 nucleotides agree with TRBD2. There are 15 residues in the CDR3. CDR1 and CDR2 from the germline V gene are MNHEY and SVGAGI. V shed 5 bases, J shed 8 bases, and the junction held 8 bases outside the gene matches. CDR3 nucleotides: TGTGCCAGCAGTAAGGCTAGCGGGAGGATCGATGAGCAGTTCTTC. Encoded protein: CASSKASGRIDEQFF.

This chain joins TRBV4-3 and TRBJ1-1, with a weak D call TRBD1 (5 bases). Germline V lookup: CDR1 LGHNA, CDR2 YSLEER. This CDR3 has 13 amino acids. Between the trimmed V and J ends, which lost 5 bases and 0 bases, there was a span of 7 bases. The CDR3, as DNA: TGCGCCAGCAGCTGGGGGGTGAACACTGAAGCTTTCTTT. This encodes CASSWGVNTEAFF.

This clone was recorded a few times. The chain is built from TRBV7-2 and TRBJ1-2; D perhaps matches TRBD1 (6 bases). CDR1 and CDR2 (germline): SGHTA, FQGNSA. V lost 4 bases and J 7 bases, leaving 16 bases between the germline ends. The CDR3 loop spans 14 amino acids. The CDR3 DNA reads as TGTGCCAGCAGCTCCATGGGAACAGGGTTTGGCTACACCTTC. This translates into CASSSMGTGFGYTF.

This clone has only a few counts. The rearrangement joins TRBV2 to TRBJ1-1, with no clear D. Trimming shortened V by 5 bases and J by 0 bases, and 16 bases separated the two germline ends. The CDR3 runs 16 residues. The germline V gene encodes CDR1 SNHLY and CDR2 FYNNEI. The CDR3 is CASSFRGLDLNTEAFF. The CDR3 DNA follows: TGTGCCAGCAGTTTTAGAGGGCTCGACCTGAACACTGAAGCTTTCTTT.

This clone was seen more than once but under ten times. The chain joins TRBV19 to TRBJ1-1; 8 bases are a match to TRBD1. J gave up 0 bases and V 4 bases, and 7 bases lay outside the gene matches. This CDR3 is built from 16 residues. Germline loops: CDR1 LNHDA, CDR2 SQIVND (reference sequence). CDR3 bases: TGTGCCAGTAGTACCCCAACAGGGGGGTTGAACACTGAAGCTTTCTTT. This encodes CASSTPTGGLNTEAFF.

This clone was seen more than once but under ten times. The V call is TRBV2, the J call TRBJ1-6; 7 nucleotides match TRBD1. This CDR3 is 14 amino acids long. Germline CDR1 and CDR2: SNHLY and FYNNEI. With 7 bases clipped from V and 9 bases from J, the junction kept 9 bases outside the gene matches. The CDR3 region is CASNPGQPISPLHF. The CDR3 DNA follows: TGTGCCAGCAATCCGGGACAGCCGATTTCACCCCTCCACTTT.

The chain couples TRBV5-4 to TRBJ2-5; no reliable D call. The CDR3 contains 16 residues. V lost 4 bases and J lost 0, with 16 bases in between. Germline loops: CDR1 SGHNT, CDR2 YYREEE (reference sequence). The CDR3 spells CASSVARAAYQETQYF. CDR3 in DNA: TGTGCCAGCAGCGTAGCACGCGCTGCGTACCAAGAGACCCAGTACTTC.

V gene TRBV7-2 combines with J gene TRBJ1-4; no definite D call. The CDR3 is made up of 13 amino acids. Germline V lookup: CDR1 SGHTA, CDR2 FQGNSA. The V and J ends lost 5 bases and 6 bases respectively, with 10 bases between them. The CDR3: CASSLDVDEKLFF. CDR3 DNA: TGTGCCAGCAGCCTCGATGTAGATGAAAAACTGTTTTTT.

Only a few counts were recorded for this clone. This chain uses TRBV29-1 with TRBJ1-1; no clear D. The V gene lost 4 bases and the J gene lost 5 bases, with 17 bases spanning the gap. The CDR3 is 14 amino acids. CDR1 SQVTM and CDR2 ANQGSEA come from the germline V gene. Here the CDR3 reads CSVARGLDRTEAFF. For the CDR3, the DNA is TGCAGCGTTGCTCGAGGACTAGATAGAACTGAAGCTTTCTTT.

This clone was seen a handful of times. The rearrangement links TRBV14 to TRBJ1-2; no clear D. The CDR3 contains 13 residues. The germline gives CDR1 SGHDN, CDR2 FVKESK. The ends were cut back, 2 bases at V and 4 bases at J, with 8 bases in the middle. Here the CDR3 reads CASSQKGGYGYTF. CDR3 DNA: TGTGCCAGCAGCCAAAAGGGAGGCTATGGCTACACCTTC.

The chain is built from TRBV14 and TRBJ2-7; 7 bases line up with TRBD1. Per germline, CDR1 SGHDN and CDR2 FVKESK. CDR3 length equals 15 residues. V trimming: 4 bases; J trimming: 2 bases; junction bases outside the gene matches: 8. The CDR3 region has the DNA TGTGCCAGCAGCCGCATCCGGGACAGTACCTACGAGCAGTACTTC. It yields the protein CASSRIRDSTYEQYF.

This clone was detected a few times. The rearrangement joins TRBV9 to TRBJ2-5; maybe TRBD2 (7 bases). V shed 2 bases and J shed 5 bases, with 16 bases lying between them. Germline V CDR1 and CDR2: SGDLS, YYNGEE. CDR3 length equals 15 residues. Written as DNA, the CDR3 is TGTGCCAGCAGCGTGGGGGGGGCCATGAGGGAGACCCAGTACTTC. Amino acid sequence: CASSVGGAMRETQYF.

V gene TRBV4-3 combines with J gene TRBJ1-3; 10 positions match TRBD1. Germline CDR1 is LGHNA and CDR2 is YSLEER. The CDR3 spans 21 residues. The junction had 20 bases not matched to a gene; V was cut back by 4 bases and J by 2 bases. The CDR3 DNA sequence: TGCGCCAGCAGCCCCGGTGGGAGGCCGGACAGGGGGACCTACGCTGGAAACACCATATATTTT. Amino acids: CASSPGGRPDRGTYAGNTIYF.

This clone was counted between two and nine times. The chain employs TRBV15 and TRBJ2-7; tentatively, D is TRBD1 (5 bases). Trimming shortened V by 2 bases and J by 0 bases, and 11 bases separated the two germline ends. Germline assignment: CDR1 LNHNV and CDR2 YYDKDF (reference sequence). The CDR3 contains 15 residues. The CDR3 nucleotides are TGTGCCACCAGCAGATCCGCGACAGCCTCCTACGAGCAGTACTTC. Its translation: CATSRSATASYEQYF.

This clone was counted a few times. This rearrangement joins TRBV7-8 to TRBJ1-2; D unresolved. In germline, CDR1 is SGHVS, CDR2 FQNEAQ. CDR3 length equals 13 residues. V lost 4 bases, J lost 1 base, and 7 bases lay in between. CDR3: CASSSRINYGYTF. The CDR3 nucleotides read TGTGCCAGCAGCTCCAGAATTAACTATGGCTACACCTTC.

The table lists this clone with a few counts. CDR3 amino acids: CASSGGLWGQPQHF. The CDR3 coding sequence is TGTGCCAGCAGTGGAGGGCTATGGGGTCAGCCCCAGCATTTT. The chain uses TRBV2 and TRBJ1-5; unclear D gene. The CDR3 is 14 residues long. Germline CDR1 SNHLY, CDR2 FYNNEI. The ends were cut back, 4 bases at V and 6 bases at J, with 13 bases in the middle. Full variable domain (missing parts from reference TRBV2 and TRBJ1-5): EPEVTQTPSHQVTQMGQEVILRCVPISNHLYFYWYRQILGQKVEFLVSFYNNEISEKSEIFDDQFSVERPDGSNFTLKIRSTKLEDSAMYFCASSGGLWGQPQHFGDGTRLSIL.

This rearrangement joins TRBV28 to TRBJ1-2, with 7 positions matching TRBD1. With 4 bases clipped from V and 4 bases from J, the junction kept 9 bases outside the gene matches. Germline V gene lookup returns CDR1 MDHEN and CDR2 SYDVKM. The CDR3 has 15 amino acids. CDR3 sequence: CASSSTAGQSYGYTF. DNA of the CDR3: TGTGCCAGCAGTTCCACCGCGGGACAGAGCTATGGCTACACCTTC.

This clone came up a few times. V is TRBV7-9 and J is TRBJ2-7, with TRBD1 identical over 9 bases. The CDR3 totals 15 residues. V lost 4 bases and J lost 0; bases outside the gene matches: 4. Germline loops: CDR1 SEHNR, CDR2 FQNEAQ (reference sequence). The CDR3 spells CASSYRGLSSYEQYF. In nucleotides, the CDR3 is TGTGCCAGCAGCTACAGGGGGCTTAGCTCCTACGAGCAGTACTTC.

CDR3 sequence: CASSQELPRAMNTEAFF. CDR3 bases: TGCGCCAGCAGCCAAGAACTACCCAGAGCAATGAACACTGAAGCTTTCTTT. The chain recombines TRBV4-3 with TRBJ1-1; D remains unclear. The germline gives CDR1 LGHNA, CDR2 YSLEER. The V gene lost 0 bases and the J gene lost 0 bases, with 14 bases spanning the gap. CDR3 size: 17 residues.

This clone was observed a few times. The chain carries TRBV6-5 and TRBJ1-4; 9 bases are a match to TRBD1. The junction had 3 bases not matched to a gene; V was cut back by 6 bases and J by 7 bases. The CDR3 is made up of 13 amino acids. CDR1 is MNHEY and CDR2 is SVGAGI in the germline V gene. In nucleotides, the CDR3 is TGTGCCAGCAGAGGGACAGGGAGTGAAAAACTGTTTTTT. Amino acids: CASRGTGSEKLFF.

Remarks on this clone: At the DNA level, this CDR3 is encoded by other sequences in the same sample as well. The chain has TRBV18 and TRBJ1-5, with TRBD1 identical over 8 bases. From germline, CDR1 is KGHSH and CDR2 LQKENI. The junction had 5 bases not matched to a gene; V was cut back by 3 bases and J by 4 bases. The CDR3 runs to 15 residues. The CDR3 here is CASSPGTGGNQPQHF. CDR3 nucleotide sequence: TGTGCCAGCTCACCCGGGACAGGAGGGAATCAGCCCCAGCATTTT. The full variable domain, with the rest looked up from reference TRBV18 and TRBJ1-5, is NAGVMQNPRHLVRRRGQEARLRCSPMKGHSHVYWYRQLPEEGLKFMVYLQKENIIDESGMPKERFSAEFPKEGPSILRIQQVVRGDSAAYFCASSPGTGGNQPQHFGDGTRLSIL.

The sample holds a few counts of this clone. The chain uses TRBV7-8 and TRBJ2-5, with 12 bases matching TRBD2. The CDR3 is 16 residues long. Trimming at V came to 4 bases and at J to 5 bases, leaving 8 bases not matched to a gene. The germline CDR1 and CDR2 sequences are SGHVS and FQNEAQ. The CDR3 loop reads CASSSTSGRSGETQYF. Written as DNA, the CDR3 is TGTGCCAGCAGCTCGACTAGCGGGAGAAGTGGGGAGACCCAGTACTTC.

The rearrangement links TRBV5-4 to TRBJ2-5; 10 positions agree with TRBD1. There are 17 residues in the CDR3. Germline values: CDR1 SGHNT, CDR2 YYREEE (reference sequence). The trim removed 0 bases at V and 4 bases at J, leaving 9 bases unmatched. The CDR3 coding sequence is TGTGCCAGCAGCTTGGAACAGGGGACAGGGGTGGGAGAGACCCAGTACTTC. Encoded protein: CASSLEQGTGVGETQYF.

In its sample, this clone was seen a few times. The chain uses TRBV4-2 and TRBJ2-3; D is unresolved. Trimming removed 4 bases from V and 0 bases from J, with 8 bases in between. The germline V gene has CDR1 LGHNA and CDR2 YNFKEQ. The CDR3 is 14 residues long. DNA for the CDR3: TGTGCCAGCAGCCCTTCGAGAAGCACAGATACGCAGTATTTT. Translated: CASSPSRSTDTQYF.